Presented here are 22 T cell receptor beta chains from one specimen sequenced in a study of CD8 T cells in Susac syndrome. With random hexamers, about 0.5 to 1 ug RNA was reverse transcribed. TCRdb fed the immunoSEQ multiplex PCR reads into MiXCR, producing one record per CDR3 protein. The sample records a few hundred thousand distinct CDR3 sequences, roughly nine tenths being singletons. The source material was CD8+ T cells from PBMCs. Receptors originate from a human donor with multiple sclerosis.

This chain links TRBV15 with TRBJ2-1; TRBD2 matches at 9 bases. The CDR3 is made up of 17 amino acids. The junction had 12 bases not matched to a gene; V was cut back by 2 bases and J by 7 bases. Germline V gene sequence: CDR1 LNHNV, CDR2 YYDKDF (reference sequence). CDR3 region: CATSRFPFSGSKNEQFF. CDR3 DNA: TGTGCCACCAGCAGATTCCCCTTTAGCGGGAGTAAGAATGAGCAGTTCTTC.

CDR3 loop: CASSEAVGANVLTF. The CDR3 DNA follows: TGTGCCAGCAGTGAGGCGGTCGGGGCCAACGTCCTGACTTTC. V is TRBV2 and J is TRBJ2-6, with D uncertain. Germline V CDR1 and CDR2: SNHLY, FYNNEI. V lost 3 bases, J lost 4 bases, and 7 bases lay in between. The CDR3 is 14 residues long.

The DNA for the CDR3 is TGTGCCTGGGAACCGTCCTATCGCTACGAGCAGTACTTC. It encodes CAWEPSYRYEQYF. The chain has TRBV30 and TRBJ2-7, with unresolved D. Germline V gene data show CDR1 as GTSNPN and CDR2 as SVGIG (reference sequence). Trimming took off 5 bases at V and 3 bases at J, with 14 bases between the two ends. The CDR3 is 13 residues long. The variable domain in full, completed from reference TRBV30 and TRBJ2-7, reads SQTIHQWPATLVQPVGSPLSLECTVEGTSNPNLYWYRQAAGRGLQLLFYSVGIGQISSEVPQNLSASRPQDRQFILSSKKLLLSDSGFYLCAWEPSYRYEQYFGPGTRLTVT.

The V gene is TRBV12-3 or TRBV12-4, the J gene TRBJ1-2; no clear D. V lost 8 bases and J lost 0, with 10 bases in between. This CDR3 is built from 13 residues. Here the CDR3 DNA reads TGTGCCAGCGCAGAGAGCCCTAACTATGGCTACACCTTC. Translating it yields CASAESPNYGYTF.

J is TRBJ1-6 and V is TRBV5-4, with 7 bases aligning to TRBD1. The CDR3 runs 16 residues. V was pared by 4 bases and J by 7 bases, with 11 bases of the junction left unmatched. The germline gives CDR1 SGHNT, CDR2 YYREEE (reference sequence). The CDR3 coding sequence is TGTGCCAGCAGCCTTCTTCCCGGGACAGTAAATTCACCCCTCCACTTT. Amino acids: CASSLLPGTVNSPLHF.

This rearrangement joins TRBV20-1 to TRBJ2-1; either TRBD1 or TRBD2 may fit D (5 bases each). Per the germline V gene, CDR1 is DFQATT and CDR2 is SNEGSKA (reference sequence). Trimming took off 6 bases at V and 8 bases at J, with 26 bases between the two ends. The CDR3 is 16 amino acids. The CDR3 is CSAEGPRSPRSDEQFF. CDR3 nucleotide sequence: TGCAGTGCCGAGGGGCCTCGTAGCCCTAGGTCCGATGAGCAGTTCTTC.

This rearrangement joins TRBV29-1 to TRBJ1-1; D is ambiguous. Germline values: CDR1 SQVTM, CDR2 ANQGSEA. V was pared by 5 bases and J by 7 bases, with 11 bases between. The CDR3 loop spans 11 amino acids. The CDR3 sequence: CSVPGTLEAFF. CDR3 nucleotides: TGCAGCGTTCCGGGAACACTTGAAGCTTTCTTT.

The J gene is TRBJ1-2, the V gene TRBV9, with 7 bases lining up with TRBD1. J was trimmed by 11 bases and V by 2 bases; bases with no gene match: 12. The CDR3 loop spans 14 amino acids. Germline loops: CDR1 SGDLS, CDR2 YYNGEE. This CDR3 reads CASSVGQAPLGYTF. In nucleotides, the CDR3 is TGTGCCAGCAGCGTCGGACAGGCTCCTCTAGGGTACACCTTC.

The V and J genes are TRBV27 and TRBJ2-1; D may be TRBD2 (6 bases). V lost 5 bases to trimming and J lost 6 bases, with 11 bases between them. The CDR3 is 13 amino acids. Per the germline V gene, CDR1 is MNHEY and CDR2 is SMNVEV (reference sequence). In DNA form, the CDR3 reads TGTGCCAGCAGTCCCGACGGGGGCAATGAGCAGTTCTTC. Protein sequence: CASSPDGGNEQFF.

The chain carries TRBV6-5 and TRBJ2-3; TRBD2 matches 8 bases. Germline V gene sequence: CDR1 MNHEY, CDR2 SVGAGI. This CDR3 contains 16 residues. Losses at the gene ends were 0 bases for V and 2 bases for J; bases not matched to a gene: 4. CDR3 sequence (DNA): TGTGCCAGCAGTTACTCAGCGGGGGAGGTCACAGATACGCAGTATTTT. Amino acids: CASSYSAGEVTDTQYF.

CDR3 bases: TGTGCCAGCAGTTATGCGGACAGGAACACTGAAGCTTTCTTT. It translates to CASSYADRNTEAFF. The chain employs TRBV6-5 and TRBJ1-1; D might be TRBD1 (6 bases). The CDR3 loop spans 14 amino acids. The V end lost 3 bases, the J end lost 1 base, and 9 bases lay between the germline ends. Germline values: CDR1 MNHEY, CDR2 SVGAGI.

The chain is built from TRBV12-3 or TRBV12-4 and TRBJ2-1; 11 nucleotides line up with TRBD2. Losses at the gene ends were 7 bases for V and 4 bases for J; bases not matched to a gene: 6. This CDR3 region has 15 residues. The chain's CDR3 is CASTLAGGGYNEQFF. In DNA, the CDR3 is TGTGCCAGCACCCTAGCGGGAGGAGGATACAATGAGCAGTTCTTC.

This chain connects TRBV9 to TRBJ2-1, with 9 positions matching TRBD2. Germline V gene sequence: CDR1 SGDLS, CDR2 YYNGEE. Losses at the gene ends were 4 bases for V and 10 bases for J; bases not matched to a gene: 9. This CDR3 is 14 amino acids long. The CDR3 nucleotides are TGTGCCAGCAGCCGCGGGAGGGCCTCTGAGGAGCAGTTCTTC. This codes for CASSRGRASEEQFF.

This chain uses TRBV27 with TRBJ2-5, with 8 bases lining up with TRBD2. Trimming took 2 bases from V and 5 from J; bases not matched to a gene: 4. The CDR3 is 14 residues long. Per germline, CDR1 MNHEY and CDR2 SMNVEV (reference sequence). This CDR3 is CASSLREGRETQYF. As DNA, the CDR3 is TGTGCCAGCAGTTTACGGGAGGGGAGGGAGACCCAGTACTTC.

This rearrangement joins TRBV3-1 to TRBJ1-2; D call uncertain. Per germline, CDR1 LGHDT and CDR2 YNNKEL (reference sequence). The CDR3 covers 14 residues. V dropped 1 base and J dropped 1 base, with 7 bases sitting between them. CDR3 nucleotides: TGTGCCAGCAGCCAAGTCGACGGTAACTATGGCTACACCTTC. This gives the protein CASSQVDGNYGYTF.

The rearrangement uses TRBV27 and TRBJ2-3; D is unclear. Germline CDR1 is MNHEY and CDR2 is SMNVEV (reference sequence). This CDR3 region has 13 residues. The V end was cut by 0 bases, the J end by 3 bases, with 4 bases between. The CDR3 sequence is CASSLSVTDTQYF. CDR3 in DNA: TGTGCCAGCAGTTTATCGGTTACAGATACGCAGTATTTT.

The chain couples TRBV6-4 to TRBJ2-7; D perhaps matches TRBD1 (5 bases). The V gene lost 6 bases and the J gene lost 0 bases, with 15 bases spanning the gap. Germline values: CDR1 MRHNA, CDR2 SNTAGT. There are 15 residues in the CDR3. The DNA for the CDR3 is TGTGCCAGCAGCCCATACAGGCGAAGCTCCTACGAGCAGTACTTC. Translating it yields CASSPYRRSSYEQYF.

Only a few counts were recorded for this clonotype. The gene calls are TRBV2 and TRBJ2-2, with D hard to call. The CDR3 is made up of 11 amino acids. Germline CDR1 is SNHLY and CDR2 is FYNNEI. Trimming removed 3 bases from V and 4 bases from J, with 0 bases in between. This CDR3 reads CASSDTGELFF. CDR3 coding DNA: TGTGCCAGCAGTGACACCGGGGAGCTGTTTTTT.

CDR3 region: CASSVDGVPVDTQYF. The DNA for the CDR3 is TGTGCCAGCAGCGTAGACGGGGTGCCCGTCGATACGCAGTATTTT. The V call is TRBV9, the J call TRBJ2-3; TRBD2 might be the D (5 bases). The CDR3 length is 15 residues. The germline V and J ends were trimmed by 0 bases and 6 bases, with 14 bases remaining between them. Germline lookup yields CDR1 SGDLS and CDR2 YYNGEE.

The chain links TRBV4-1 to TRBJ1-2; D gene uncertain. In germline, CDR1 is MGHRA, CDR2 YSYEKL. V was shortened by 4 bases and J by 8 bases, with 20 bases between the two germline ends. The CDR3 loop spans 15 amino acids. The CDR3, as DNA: TGCGCCAGCAGCCCGTACCGGGAGTTTTTGGAGGGCTACACCTTC. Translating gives CASSPYREFLEGYTF.

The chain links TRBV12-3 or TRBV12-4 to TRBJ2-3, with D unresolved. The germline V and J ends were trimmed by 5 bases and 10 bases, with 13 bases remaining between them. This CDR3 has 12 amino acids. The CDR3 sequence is CASSLLLQAQYF. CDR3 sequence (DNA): TGTGCCAGCAGTCTACTTCTCCAGGCGCAGTATTTT.

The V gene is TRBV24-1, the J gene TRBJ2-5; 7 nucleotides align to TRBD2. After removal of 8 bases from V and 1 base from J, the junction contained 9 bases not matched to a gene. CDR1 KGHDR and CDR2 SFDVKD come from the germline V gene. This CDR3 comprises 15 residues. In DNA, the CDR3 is TGTGCCACCAACGGGGTAGCGGGTCCCCAAGAGACCCAGTACTTC. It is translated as CATNGVAGPQETQYF.